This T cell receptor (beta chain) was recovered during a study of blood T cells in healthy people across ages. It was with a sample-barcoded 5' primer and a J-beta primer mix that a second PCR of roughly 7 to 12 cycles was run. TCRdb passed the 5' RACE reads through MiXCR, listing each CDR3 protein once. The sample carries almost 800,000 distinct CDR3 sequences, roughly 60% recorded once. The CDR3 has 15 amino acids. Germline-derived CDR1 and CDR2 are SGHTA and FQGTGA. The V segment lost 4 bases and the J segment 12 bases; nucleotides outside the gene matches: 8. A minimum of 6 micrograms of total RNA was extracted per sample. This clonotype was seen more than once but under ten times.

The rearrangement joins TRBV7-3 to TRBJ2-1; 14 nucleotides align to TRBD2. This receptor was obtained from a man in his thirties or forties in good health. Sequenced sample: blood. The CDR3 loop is CASSSTGTSGSWQFF. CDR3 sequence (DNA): TGTGCCAGCAGCTCCACCGGGACTAGCGGGAGTTGGCAGTTCTTC.